This T cell receptor (beta chain) is from a study of identical twins. The CDR3 is 13 amino acids. From germline, CDR1 is MNHEY and CDR2 SVGAGI. V lost 2 bases, J lost 10 bases, and 3 bases stayed unmatched. One entry per CDR3 protein results from TCRdb running MiXCR on the 5' RACE reads. This table holds about 690,000 distinct CDR3 sequences, around 6% found once. This clonotype was seen only once. V is TRBV6-5 and J is TRBJ2-1, with TRBD2 matching over 9 bases. The sequencing input was naive T cells sorted from blood. This receptor was identified in a man aged 18 to 29 in good health. The CDR3 protein is CASSYPTSGEQFF. DNA of the CDR3: TGTGCCAGCAGTTACCCTACTAGCGGGGAGCAGTTCTTC.